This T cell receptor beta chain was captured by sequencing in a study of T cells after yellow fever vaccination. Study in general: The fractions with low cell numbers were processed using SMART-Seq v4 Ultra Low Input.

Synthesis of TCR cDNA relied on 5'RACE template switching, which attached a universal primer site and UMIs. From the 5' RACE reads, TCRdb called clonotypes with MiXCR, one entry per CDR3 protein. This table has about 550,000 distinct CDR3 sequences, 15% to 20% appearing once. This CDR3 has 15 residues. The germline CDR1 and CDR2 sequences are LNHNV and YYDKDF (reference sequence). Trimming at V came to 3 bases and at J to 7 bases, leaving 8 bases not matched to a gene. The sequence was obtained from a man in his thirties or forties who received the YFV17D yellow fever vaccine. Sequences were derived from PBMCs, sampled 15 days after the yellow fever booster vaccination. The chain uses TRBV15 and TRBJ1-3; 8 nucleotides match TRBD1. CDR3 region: CATSSDRGIGNTIYF. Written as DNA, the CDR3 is TGTGCCACCAGCAGCGACAGGGGAATAGGGAACACCATATATTTT.